Presented here are 32 T cell receptor beta chains from one specimen sequenced in a study of T cells after yellow fever vaccination. TCRdb fed the 5' RACE reads into MiXCR, producing one record per CDR3 protein. The data hold approximately 550,000 distinct CDR3 sequences, with 15% to 20% observed a single time. Sequenced here: PBMCs, sampled 15 days after the yellow fever booster vaccination. These receptors came from a man aged 25 to 40 who received the YFV17D yellow fever vaccine.

This clonotype was recorded a few times. This chain links TRBV29-1 with TRBJ2-3; D is undetermined. The CDR3 contains 12 residues. Trimming removed 8 bases at V and 5 bases at J, with 14 bases between. Germline values: CDR1 SQVTM, CDR2 ANQGSEA. This CDR3 is CSPASLEDTQYF. The DNA for the CDR3 is TGCAGCCCCGCGAGTCTAGAAGATACGCAGTATTTT.

The rearrangement links TRBV18 to TRBJ2-1; TRBD1 matches at 7 bases. The ends lost 5 bases at V and 6 bases at J; junction bases unmatched: 7. CDR1 and CDR2 from the germline V gene are KGHSH and LQKENI. The CDR3 loop spans 14 amino acids. Here the CDR3 reads CASSSRDSTNEQFF. CDR3 DNA: TGTGCCAGCTCAAGCCGGGACAGTACCAATGAGCAGTTCTTC.

The V and J genes are TRBV20-1 and TRBJ1-2; D is unresolved. This CDR3 region has 12 residues. The V end was cut by 3 bases, the J end by 2 bases, with 7 bases between. The germline V gene encodes CDR1 DFQATT and CDR2 SNEGSKA (reference sequence). This CDR3 is CSASMGNYGYTF. The DNA for the CDR3 is TGCAGTGCTAGCATGGGGAACTATGGCTACACCTTC.

V usage is TRBV5-5 and J usage is TRBJ2-1; 12 bases agree with TRBD1. V lost 3 bases to trimming and J lost 7 bases; unmatched junction nucleotides: 8. The germline V gene encodes CDR1 SGHKS and CDR2 YYEKEE (reference sequence). The CDR3 runs to 16 residues. The CDR3 loop reads CASSWDRGLRGNEQFF. The CDR3, as DNA: TGTGCCAGCAGCTGGGACAGGGGGCTGCGTGGAAATGAGCAGTTCTTC. Full variable domain (rest looked up from reference TRBV5-5 and TRBJ2-1): DAGVTQSPTHLIKTRGQQVTLRCSPISGHKSVSWYQQVLGQGPQFIFQYYEKEERGRGNFPDRFSARQFPNYSSELNVNALLLGDSALYLCASSWDRGLRGNEQFFGPGTRLTVL.

V and J are TRBV7-3 and TRBJ2-7, with 10 bases matching TRBD2. The trim removed 5 bases at V and 5 bases at J, leaving 9 bases unmatched. Germline loops: CDR1 SGHTA, CDR2 FQGTGA. CDR3 size: 15 residues. This chain's CDR3 is CASSPRGTSVHEQYF. The DNA for the CDR3 is TGTGCCAGCAGCCCAAGGGGGACTAGCGTCCACGAGCAGTACTTC.

This clonotype was detected only a few times. The rearrangement uses TRBV6-2 or TRBV6-3 and TRBJ2-3, with D possibly called TRBD1 or TRBD2 (5 bases each). This CDR3 is 14 amino acids long. The germline gives CDR1 MNHEY, CDR2 SVGEGT. V lost 0 bases to trimming and J lost 1 base, with 5 bases between them. CDR3 in DNA: TGTGCCAGCAGTTACTCGGGACGCACAGATACGCAGTATTTT. Its protein is CASSYSGRTDTQYF.

This chain links TRBV23-1 with TRBJ2-1; D perhaps matches TRBD2 (5 bases). TRBV23-1 is placed among ORFs of uncertain function. The V and J ends lost 8 bases and 1 base respectively, with 9 bases between them. The CDR3 runs to 13 residues. The CDR3 nucleotides read TGCGCCAGCGAGCGGTTTTCCTACAATGAGCAGTTCTTC. Its protein product is CASERFSYNEQFF.

The rearrangement links TRBV7-2 to TRBJ2-7, with 8 bases that match TRBD1. Trimming at V came to 3 bases and at J to 6 bases, leaving 4 bases not matched to a gene. The CDR3 has 13 residues. Germline lookup yields CDR1 SGHTA and CDR2 FQGNSA. CDR3 in amino acids: CASSLDREFEQYF. CDR3 nucleotide sequence: TGTGCCAGCAGCTTGGACAGGGAGTTCGAGCAGTACTTC.

The J gene is TRBJ2-3, the V gene TRBV15, with a possible D match to TRBD2 (5 bases). The CDR3 length is 14 residues. Germline CDR1 LNHNV, CDR2 YYDKDF (reference sequence). V lost 4 bases and J lost 6, with 14 bases in between. CDR3 bases: TGTGCCACCAGCACCCCCTCTGCTAGCGATACGCAGTATTTT. Its protein product is CATSTPSASDTQYF.

The sample holds a few counts of this clonotype. J is TRBJ2-4 and V is TRBV11-2; D tentatively fits TRBD1 or TRBD2 (5 bases each). The CDR3 has 14 residues. CDR1 is SGHAT and CDR2 is FQNNGV in the germline V gene. Between the trimmed V and J ends, which lost 6 bases and 0 bases, there was a span of 9 bases. The CDR3 reads CASRGDLAKNIQYF. DNA for the CDR3: TGTGCCAGCAGGGGGGATCTAGCCAAAAACATTCAGTACTTC.

This clonotype was counted a few times. The chain recombines TRBV15 with TRBJ2-1; 11 bases match TRBD2. Germline V gene data show CDR1 as LNHNV and CDR2 as YYDKDF (reference sequence). The CDR3 sequence is 14 residues long. Trimming took 6 bases from V and 6 from J; bases not matched to a gene: 4. CDR3 sequence (DNA): TGTGCCACCAGAGGACTAGCGGGCCTCAATGAGCAGTTCTTC. It encodes CATRGLAGLNEQFF.

This clonotype was observed a handful of times. The gene calls are TRBV25-1 and TRBJ1-2; D perhaps matches TRBD1 (5 bases). Germline V gene sequence: CDR1 MGHDK, CDR2 SYGVNS. The V end lost 4 bases, the J end lost 8 bases, and 23 bases lay between the germline ends. The CDR3 length is 16 residues. CDR3 sequence: CASSGHPGTSTGGYTF. CDR3 nucleotides: TGTGCCAGCAGTGGCCATCCTGGGACTTCTACGGGCGGCTACACCTTC.

This clonotype was seen only a few times. This chain connects TRBV2 to TRBJ2-5; D gene unclear. Trimming left V 1 base short and J 5 bases short, with 11 bases between. Germline CDR1 SNHLY, CDR2 FYNNEI. CDR3 length: 14 amino acids. The CDR3 region has the DNA TGTGCCAGCAGTGAAGTAGGTAGGACCGAGACCCAGTACTTC. Translation: CASSEVGRTETQYF.

The rearrangement joins TRBV6-1 to TRBJ2-3, with 11 bases matching TRBD2. Looked up from germline, CDR1 is MNHNS and CDR2 is SASEGT. The V and J ends lost 6 bases and 4 bases, in that order; junction bases with no gene match: 6. The CDR3 length is 15 residues. The CDR3 sequence is CASSVTSGIPDTQYF. DNA of the CDR3: TGTGCCAGCAGCGTGACTAGCGGGATCCCAGATACGCAGTATTTT.

Ten or more counts support this clonotype. The chain is built from TRBV7-2 and TRBJ1-3; 11 nucleotides match TRBD1. Germline V CDR1 and CDR2: SGHTA, FQGNSA. The CDR3 runs to 16 residues. V gave up 5 bases and J gave up 5 bases; unmatched junction bases: 8. The CDR3, as DNA: TGTGCCAGCAGCGCGGTTGGGACAGGGGGGAGAAACACCATATATTTT. Translating gives CASSAVGTGGRNTIYF.

The rearrangement joins TRBV12-3 or TRBV12-4 to TRBJ1-1; D is possibly TRBD1 (6 bases). V gave up 2 bases and J gave up 10 bases, with 14 bases separating them. The length of the CDR3 is 13 residues. CDR3 loop: CASSLLGSQGAFF. The CDR3 region has the DNA TGTGCCAGCAGTTTATTGGGGTCACAGGGAGCTTTCTTT.

This clonotype was counted a few times. This chain's CDR3 is CASSLERSGELFF. The CDR3 DNA reads TGTGCCAGCAGCTTAGAAAGGTCCGGGGAGCTGTTTTTT. The genes are TRBV7-3 and TRBJ2-2, with D unclear. The V and J ends lost 2 bases and 6 bases respectively, with 7 bases between them. Germline V gene data show CDR1 as SGHTA and CDR2 as FQGTGA. The CDR3 covers 13 residues.

The chain couples TRBV5-6 to TRBJ2-3; TRBD2 matches 11 bases. Germline CDR1 SGHDT, CDR2 YYEEEE. This CDR3 is 17 amino acids long. The J segment lost 0 bases and the V segment lost 2 bases, leaving 5 bases of the junction unmatched. CDR3 region: CASSLPGLAESTDTQYF. The CDR3 coding sequence is TGTGCCAGCAGCTTACCGGGACTAGCGGAAAGCACAGATACGCAGTATTTT.

The chain combines TRBV5-1 with TRBJ2-3; D perhaps matches TRBD2 (6 bases). Per germline, CDR1 SGHRS and CDR2 YFSETQ. The CDR3 runs to 13 residues. V was clipped by 8 bases and J by 1 base, with 11 bases between them. The CDR3 is CASGGTGTDTQYF. In DNA, the CDR3 is TGCGCCAGTGGGGGGACTGGCACAGATACGCAGTATTTT. The complete variable domain, with remaining parts taken from reference TRBV5-1 and TRBJ2-3, reads KAGVTQTPRYLIKTRGQQVTLSCSPISGHRSVSWYQQTPGQGLQFLFEYFSETQRNKGNFPGRFSGRQFSNSRSEMNVSTLELGDSALYLCASGGTGTDTQYFGPGTRLTVL.

V and J are TRBV4-1 and TRBJ2-2, with D perhaps matching TRBD1 (5 bases). The CDR3 runs to 17 residues. Trimming took 0 bases from V and 7 from J, leaving 18 bases between them. Germline V lookup: CDR1 MGHRA, CDR2 YSYEKL. In DNA form, the CDR3 reads TGCGCCAGCAGCCAAGAGAGTCACGGCAGGGTGAGCGGGGAGCTGTTTTTT. As protein: CASSQESHGRVSGELFF.

In DNA, the CDR3 is TGTGCCAGCTCACGTCCCGGGACAGGTCGACGGGAGCAGTACTTC. Translation gives CASSRPGTGRREQYF. This chain links TRBV18 with TRBJ2-7, with 8 bases fitting TRBD1. The germline V gene has CDR1 KGHSH and CDR2 LQKENI. Trimming removed 4 bases from V and 7 bases from J; junction bases left unmatched: 12. The CDR3 is 15 amino acids.

The chain couples TRBV19 to TRBJ1-4, with D possibly being TRBD1 (6 bases). V gave up 7 bases and J gave up 5 bases, with 17 bases separating them. Per germline, CDR1 LNHDA and CDR2 SQIVND (reference sequence). This CDR3 spans 15 amino acids. CDR3 sequence reads: CASMRRGAANEKLFF. In DNA, the CDR3 is TGTGCCAGTATGCGCCGGGGGGCGGCGAATGAAAAACTGTTTTTT.

This clonotype was observed a few times. The V call is TRBV7-2, the J call TRBJ2-3, with TRBD2 matching over 9 bases. The CDR3 has 16 amino acids. Germline lookup yields CDR1 SGHTA and CDR2 FQGNSA. The V segment lost 5 bases and the J segment 1 base; nucleotides outside the gene matches: 7. The CDR3 sequence: CASSLQAGGGTDTQYF. In nucleotides, the CDR3 is TGTGCCAGCAGCCTTCAAGCGGGAGGAGGCACAGATACGCAGTATTTT. Full variable domain (outside the CDR3, taken from reference TRBV7-2 and TRBJ2-3): GAGVSQSPSNKVTEKGKDVELRCDPISGHTALYWYRQSLGQGLEFLIYFQGNSAPDKSGLPSDRFSAERTGGSVSTLTIQRTQQEDSAVYLCASSLQAGGGTDTQYFGPGTRLTVL.

The rearrangement links TRBV29-1 to TRBJ2-1; D gene uncertain. Trimming removed 8 bases from V and 7 bases from J, with 15 bases in between. The CDR3 loop spans 12 amino acids. CDR1 is SQVTM and CDR2 is ANQGSEA in the germline V gene. The CDR3 spells CSPLRPENEQFF. In DNA, the CDR3 is TGCAGCCCCTTGAGGCCTGAGAATGAGCAGTTCTTC.

The rearrangement uses TRBV4-3 and TRBJ2-1, with TRBD2 matching over 13 bases. The CDR3 loop spans 16 amino acids. Germline assignment: CDR1 LGHNA and CDR2 YSLEER. Germline trimming cut 8 bases from V and 2 bases from J; bases unmatched to any gene: 6. The CDR3 loop reads CASSRLAGGTYNEQFF. The CDR3 DNA is TGCGCCAGCTCCCGACTAGCGGGAGGCACCTACAATGAGCAGTTCTTC.

This clonotype was seen a handful of times. This chain uses TRBV4-2 with TRBJ2-2; D is ambiguous. Germline V gives CDR1 LGHNA, CDR2 YNFKEQ. CDR3 size: 16 residues. Trimming removed 1 base at V and 5 bases at J, with 14 bases between. The CDR3 DNA is TGTGCCAGCAGCCAAGGCGATAGCCGTAAGACCGGGGAGCTGTTTTTT. Its protein is CASSQGDSRKTGELFF.

A few counts support this clonotype. The chain links TRBV20-1 to TRBJ2-3, with 10 bases that match TRBD2. The J segment lost 8 bases and the V segment lost 3 bases, leaving 5 bases of the junction unmatched. Germline V gene data show CDR1 as DFQATT and CDR2 as SNEGSKA (reference sequence). The CDR3 has 13 amino acids. In nucleotides, the CDR3 is TGCAGTGCTAGTTCTAGCGGGAGCGGTACGCAGTATTTT. Encoded protein: CSASSSGSGTQYF.

This clonotype was found a few times. This chain connects TRBV3-1 to TRBJ2-1; 7 nucleotides align to TRBD2. CDR1 is LGHDT and CDR2 is YNNKEL in the germline V gene (reference sequence). V shed 1 base, J shed 10 bases, and the junction held 19 bases outside the gene matches. The CDR3 sequence is 18 residues long. The CDR3 sequence: CASSQVGLRGSRAGEQFF. The DNA of the CDR3 is TGTGCCAGCAGCCAAGTAGGCTTGCGCGGGAGTAGGGCAGGGGAGCAGTTCTTC.

This clonotype was counted a few times. The chain joins TRBV7-6 to TRBJ2-2; D gene uncertain. This CDR3 is 13 amino acids long. V was cut by 5 bases and J by 3 bases, with 7 bases left in between. Germline loops: CDR1 SGHVS, CDR2 FNYEAQ. The CDR3 sequence is CASSTTDTGELFF. In DNA form, the CDR3 reads TGTGCCAGCAGCACAACAGACACCGGGGAGCTGTTTTTT. The whole variable domain, filled in from reference TRBV7-6 and TRBJ2-2, reads GAGVSQSPRYKVTKRGQDVALRCDPISGHVSLYWYRQALGQGPEFLTYFNYEAQQDKSGLPNDRFSAERPEGSISTLTIQRTEQRDSAMYRCASSTTDTGELFFGEGSRLTVL.

V is TRBV3-1 and J is TRBJ1-1; no clear D. V lost 0 bases and J 1 base, leaving 6 bases between the germline ends. The CDR3 consists of 14 residues. Germline V gene lookup returns CDR1 LGHDT and CDR2 YNNKEL (reference sequence). CDR3 sequence reads: CASSQDLPNTEAFF. The CDR3, as DNA: TGTGCCAGCAGCCAAGATCTTCCGAACACTGAAGCTTTCTTT.

The chain joins TRBV5-1 to TRBJ2-1, with 8 bases that match TRBD2. The CDR3 extends over 16 amino acids. The junction had 5 bases not matched to a gene; V was cut back by 0 bases and J by 3 bases. CDR1 is SGHRS and CDR2 is YFSETQ in the germline V gene. In DNA, the CDR3 is TGCGCCAGCAGCTTGGATTTAGCGGGAATCTACAATGAGCAGTTCTTC. Amino acids: CASSLDLAGIYNEQFF.

The chain employs TRBV12-3 or TRBV12-4 and TRBJ2-1; 10 bases are shared with TRBD2. The junction had 11 bases not matched to a gene; V was cut back by 1 base and J by 8 bases. The CDR3 totals 17 residues. The CDR3 loop reads CASSLEAASGSGYEQFF. The CDR3 bases are TGTGCCAGCAGTTTAGAGGCAGCTAGCGGGAGCGGGTATGAGCAGTTCTTC.